This T cell receptor (beta chain) was profiled in a study of shared clonotypes between healthy human individuals. As concerns this clone: Its target is unknown.

General study findings and limits: Memory subsets generally showed lower estimated richness than naive subsets. Sorted-subset sequencing was shown by rarefaction to be incomplete despite large depth.

An approximately 220 ng quantity of DNA, 30,000 to 35,000 T cell genomes, went into the sorted-subset replicate PCRs. Assay used: immunoSEQ multiplex PCR; TCRdb lists only in-frame clones, some missing. The sample carries under 2,000,000 clones, approximately 94% recorded once. CD45RO-negative CD8 cells positively selected for CCR7 made up the naive population, which excluded terminally differentiated effector memory CD45RA+ cells. The trim removed 5 bases at V and 7 bases at J, leaving 11 bases unmatched. This CDR3 comprises 16 residues. Germline CDR1 MNHEY, CDR2 SMNVEV (reference sequence). The receptor was derived from a young man in good health. The specimen sequenced was naive CD8+ T cells sorted from blood. This sequence joins TRBV27 and TRBJ2-7; 13 bases are a match to TRBD2. DNA for the CDR3: TGTGCCAGCAGTCCACAACTAGCGGGAGGGCCGGGGGAGCAGTACTTC. The encoded protein is CASSPQLAGGPGEQYF.